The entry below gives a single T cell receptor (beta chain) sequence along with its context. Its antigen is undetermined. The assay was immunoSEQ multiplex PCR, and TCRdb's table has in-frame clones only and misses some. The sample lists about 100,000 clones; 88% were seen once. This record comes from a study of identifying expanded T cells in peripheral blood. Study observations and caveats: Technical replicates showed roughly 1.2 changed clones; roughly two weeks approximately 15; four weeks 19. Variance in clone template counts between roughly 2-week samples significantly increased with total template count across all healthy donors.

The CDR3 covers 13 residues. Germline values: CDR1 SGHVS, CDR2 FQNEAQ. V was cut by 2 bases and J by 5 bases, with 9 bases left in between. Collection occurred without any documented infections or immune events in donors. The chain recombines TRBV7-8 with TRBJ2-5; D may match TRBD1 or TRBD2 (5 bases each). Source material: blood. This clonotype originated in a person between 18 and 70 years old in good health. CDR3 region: CASSLRGRETQYF. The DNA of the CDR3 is TGTGCCAGCAGCTTAAGGGGACGGGAGACCCAGTACTTC.